The present TCR beta chain was sequenced within a study of shared clonotypes between healthy human individuals. In regard to this clone: The antigen is not known.

All donors qualified as healthy HIV-negative adults and had experienced no recent acute infections or vaccinations. General observations from the study: Researchers sampled blood only, noting tissue repertoires likely differ.

Template amounts of roughly 0.3 ug DNA, tens of thousands of T cell genomes, were employed in unsorted PBMC replicate PCRs. The method was immunoSEQ multiplex PCR; TCRdb's version includes in-frame clones alone and lacks a portion of them. The sample comprises fewer than 600,000 clones, more than 75% of which are singletons, and approximately 13% rests with the top ten. Trimming removed 4 bases from V and 8 bases from J; junction bases left unmatched: 10. The CDR3 covers 17 residues. Per germline, CDR1 MDHEN and CDR2 SYDVKM. The chain is built from TRBV28 and TRBJ2-1; 14 nucleotides align to TRBD2. The receptor was isolated from a woman aged 40 to 50 in good health. Some clones in this sample may be carry-over from other donors' samples. The source material was PBMCs. The CDR3 here is CASSSAPGLAGGDEQFF. DNA for the CDR3: TGTGCCAGCAGTTCCGCCCCAGGACTAGCGGGAGGAGATGAGCAGTTCTTC.